This T cell receptor (beta chain) was found in a study of cytomegalovirus exposure and HLA in healthy donors. This PCR relied on a set of 60 Vbeta primers and 13 Jbeta primers. The data were produced by immunoSEQ multiplex PCR, yet TCRdb's version contains in-frame clones alone and is incomplete. The sample carries 150,000 or so clones, roughly 90% recorded once. This CDR3 contains 15 residues. CDR1 and CDR2 from the germline V gene are SGHTA and FQGNSA. Trimming at V came to 4 bases and at J to 4 bases, leaving 7 bases not matched to a gene. In regard to this clone: Its antigen is not known.

Whole-study results and caveats: Roughly even sequencing depth across donors was the assumption behind the presence/absence analyses. It was shown in a later analysis that HLA-associated TCR beta chains were more clonally expanded than other, equally common chains. Indistinguishable V segments such as TRBV6-2 and TRBV6-3 were excluded.

The sequenced sample consisted of PBMCs. This clonotype was sampled from a woman aged 18-29 years in good health and CMV-seronegative. The chain is built from TRBV7-2 and TRBJ1-2; 9 bases line up with TRBD1. The CDR3 region has the DNA TGTGCCAGCAGCTCGGCACAGGGGGCGGGCTATGGCTACACCTTC. Its translation is CASSSAQGAGYGYTF.